This passage covers 19 T cell receptor beta chains from one sample sequenced in a study of blood T cell repertoires in COVID-19. Produced via immunoSEQ multiplex PCR; TCRdb's table is partial and in-frame only. This table has roughly 460,000 clones, 70% to 90% appearing once. Source material: peripheral blood. These receptors came from a man aged 18 to 29 with COVID-19, enrolled during active disease.

The chain joins TRBV7-8 to TRBJ1-5; D remains ambiguous. CDR3 length: 12 residues. V was shortened by 4 bases and J by 2 bases, with 3 bases between the two germline ends. Germline values: CDR1 SGHVS, CDR2 FQNEAQ. The CDR3 nucleotides read TGTGCCAGCAGCTCGGGCAATCAGCCCCAGCATTTT. This gives the protein CASSSGNQPQHF. Looking up the rest from reference TRBV7-8 and TRBJ1-5 gives the full variable domain: GAGVSQSPRYKVAKRGQDVALRCDPISGHVSLFWYQQALGQGPEFLTYFQNEAQLDKSGLPSDRFFAERPEGSVSTLKIQRTQQEDSAVYLCASSSGNQPQHFGDGTRLSIL.

This chain connects TRBV27 to TRBJ1-6; D is undetermined. Germline CDR1 MNHEY, CDR2 SMNVEV (reference sequence). The CDR3 extends over 17 amino acids. Trimming cost V 0 bases and J 2 bases, with 11 bases left between them. This CDR3 is CASSLSIMETYNSPLHF. The CDR3 nucleotides read TGTGCCAGCAGTTTATCGATAATGGAGACCTATAATTCACCCCTCCACTTT.

This clone was seen a single time. The V gene is TRBV25-1, the J gene TRBJ2-2, with 8 positions matching TRBD2. The trim removed 2 bases at V and 2 bases at J, leaving 1 base unmatched. Germline V gene sequence: CDR1 MGHDK, CDR2 SYGVNS. This CDR3 comprises 15 residues. CDR3 region: CASSELAGNTGELFF. The CDR3 DNA is TGTGCCAGCAGTGAACTAGCGGGTAACACCGGGGAGCTGTTTTTT.

This chain uses TRBV11-1 with TRBJ2-7; a possible D gene is TRBD2 (6 bases). Trimming stripped 1 base from V and 4 bases from J, with 11 bases between. The CDR3 is made up of 14 amino acids. From germline, CDR1 is SGHAT and CDR2 FQDESV (reference sequence). CDR3: CASSLDSSVYEQYF. The CDR3 nucleotides are TGTGCCAGCAGCTTAGACTCTAGCGTTTACGAGCAGTACTTC. Variable domain in full (rest from reference TRBV11-1 and TRBJ2-7): EAEVAQSPRYKITEKSQAVAFWCDPISGHATLYWYRQILGQGPELLVQFQDESVVDDSQLPKDRFSAERLKGVDSTLKIQPAELGDSAMYLCASSLDSSVYEQYFGPGTRLTVT.

The gene calls are TRBV7-6 and TRBJ2-3; TRBD2 agrees at 7 bases. Losses at the gene ends were 5 bases for V and 4 bases for J; bases not matched to a gene: 9. There are 15 residues in the CDR3. CDR1 is SGHVS, CDR2 FNYEAQ, per germline. CDR3 DNA: TGTGCCAGCAGCCAGGCGGGAGAGGCGGCAGATACGCAGTATTTT. It specifies CASSQAGEAADTQYF. The full variable domain, rest sourced from reference TRBV7-6 and TRBJ2-3, is GAGVSQSPRYKVTKRGQDVALRCDPISGHVSLYWYRQALGQGPEFLTYFNYEAQQDKSGLPNDRFSAERPEGSISTLTIQRTEQRDSAMYRCASSQAGEAADTQYFGPGTRLTVL.

The chain has TRBV5-5 and TRBJ1-1, with D possibly being TRBD1 (5 bases). The CDR3 has 15 amino acids. Trimming left V 3 bases short and J 4 bases short, with 16 bases between. Germline assignment: CDR1 SGHKS and CDR2 YYEKEE (reference sequence). CDR3 sequence (DNA): TGTGCCAGCAGCTGGACGTCAGGGTCGGGCACTGAAGCTTTCTTT. Translating it yields CASSWTSGSGTEAFF. Based on the CDR3 plus reference TRBV5-5 and TRBJ1-1, the full variable domain is DAGVTQSPTHLIKTRGQQVTLRCSPISGHKSVSWYQQVLGQGPQFIFQYYEKEERGRGNFPDRFSARQFPNYSSELNVNALLLGDSALYLCASSWTSGSGTEAFFGQGTRLTVV.

The chain carries TRBV5-4 and TRBJ1-2, with 8 nucleotides matching TRBD1. The CDR3 is 14 residues long. Germline CDR1 and CDR2: SGHNT and YYREEE (reference sequence). V gave up 1 base and J gave up 4 bases; unmatched junction bases: 3. As DNA, the CDR3 is TGTGCCAGCAGCTTGCCGACAGGGGTCTATGGCTACACCTTC. Translating gives CASSLPTGVYGYTF.

V usage is TRBV11-2 and J usage is TRBJ2-2; 8 bases line up with TRBD1. The V segment lost 2 bases and the J segment 5 bases; nucleotides outside the gene matches: 7. The germline V gene has CDR1 SGHAT and CDR2 FQNNGV. The CDR3 has 16 residues. CDR3 coding DNA: TGTGCCAGCAGCTTACATCCGGGACAGGTGACCGGGGAGCTGTTTTTT. Translation: CASSLHPGQVTGELFF.

The chain carries TRBV27 and TRBJ2-3; 8 nucleotides agree with TRBD2. Germline values: CDR1 MNHEY, CDR2 SMNVEV (reference sequence). The J segment lost 1 base and the V segment lost 5 bases, leaving 2 bases of the junction unmatched. The CDR3 totals 14 residues. The CDR3 is CASSPAGGTDTQYF. CDR3 coding DNA: TGTGCCAGCAGTCCAGCGGGGGGCACAGATACGCAGTATTTT.

The J gene is TRBJ2-3, the V gene TRBV19; D is possibly TRBD1 (5 bases). Trimming pared 4 bases from V and 3 bases from J, leaving 8 bases between. Germline V gene data show CDR1 as LNHDA and CDR2 as SQIVND (reference sequence). The CDR3 spans 13 residues. The CDR3 sequence is CASSKAGTDTQYF. The CDR3 nucleotides are TGTGCCAGTAGTAAGGCAGGGACAGATACGCAGTATTTT.

The CDR3 here is CASSKGGQIHATNEKLFF. CDR3 DNA sequence: TGTGCCAGCAGCAAAGGGGGACAGATACATGCAACTAATGAAAAACTGTTTTTT. The genes are TRBV21-1 and TRBJ1-4; the table's D gene call, TRBD1, was not cross checked with the DNA. TRBV21-1 has pseudogene status. CDR3 length: 18 residues.

The rearrangement joins TRBV9 to TRBJ2-6; 10 bases are shared with TRBD1. The germline gives CDR1 SGDLS, CDR2 YYNGEE. This CDR3 is 20 amino acids long. V gave up 0 bases and J gave up 1 base; unmatched junction bases: 10. CDR3 sequence: CASSVAVDRGPTSGANVLTF. As DNA, the CDR3 is TGTGCCAGCAGCGTAGCCGTCGACAGGGGGCCTACTTCTGGGGCCAACGTCCTGACTTTC.

The J gene is TRBJ1-3, the V gene TRBV5-1; D unclear. Germline values: CDR1 SGHRS, CDR2 YFSETQ. V was clipped by 0 bases and J by 0 bases, with 7 bases between them. The CDR3 length is 15 residues. The CDR3 DNA reads as TGCGCCAGCAGCTTGGGTGGGAGCTCTGGAAACACCATATATTTT. Translating it yields CASSLGGSSGNTIYF.

The chain joins TRBV7-8 to TRBJ2-6, with TRBD1 matching over 9 bases. Germline loops: CDR1 SGHVS, CDR2 FQNEAQ. Trimming at V came to 0 bases and at J to 3 bases, leaving 9 bases not matched to a gene. The length of the CDR3 is 19 residues. DNA for the CDR3: TGTGCCAGCAGCTTAGCCCCGGGACAGGGATTTGATGGGGCCAACGTCCTGACTTTC. Its translation is CASSLAPGQGFDGANVLTF.

The V call is TRBV7-8, the J call TRBJ2-6, with TRBD2 identical over 9 bases. CDR3 length: 18 amino acids. Trimming cost V 5 bases and J 0 bases; bases outside gene matches: 8. The germline V gene encodes CDR1 SGHVS and CDR2 FQNEAQ. Here the CDR3 reads CASSHRLAGPSGANVLTF. DNA for the CDR3: TGTGCCAGCAGCCATAGGCTAGCGGGGCCCTCTGGGGCCAACGTCCTGACTTTC.

The CDR3 region has the DNA TGTGCCAGCAGTAGAGGGACAGCCCTCTACAATGAGCAGTTCTTC. Translation gives CASSRGTALYNEQFF. The chain recombines TRBV2 with TRBJ2-1, with 7 nucleotides matching TRBD1. V lost 5 bases to trimming and J lost 3 bases; unmatched junction nucleotides: 7. In germline, CDR1 is SNHLY, CDR2 FYNNEI. CDR3 size: 15 residues.

The rearrangement uses TRBV18 and TRBJ2-7; 8 bases fit TRBD1. There are 15 residues in the CDR3. Trimming removed 3 bases from V and 0 bases from J; junction bases left unmatched: 4. Germline-derived CDR1 and CDR2 are KGHSH and LQKENI. In DNA, the CDR3 is TGTGCCAGCTCACCGACCGGGACAGGCTCCTACGAGCAGTACTTC. It codes for CASSPTGTGSYEQYF.

The rearrangement joins TRBV5-8 to TRBJ1-6, with D unclear. Germline loops: CDR1 SGHTS, CDR2 YDEGEE. Trimming removed 2 bases at V and 9 bases at J, with 15 bases between. The CDR3 runs 15 residues. CDR3 nucleotide sequence: TGTGCCAGCAGCTTATGGGCGACAACGACTTCACCCCTCCACTTT. It yields the protein CASSLWATTTSPLHF.

The DNA of the CDR3 is TGTGCCAGCAGCCCGTACTCGGGGGGGAACACCGGGGAGCTGTTTTTT. Protein product: CASSPYSGGNTGELFF. V is TRBV7-6 and J is TRBJ2-2; TRBD2 matches at 7 bases. Germline-derived CDR1 and CDR2 are SGHVS and FNYEAQ. CDR3 length equals 16 residues. Losses at the gene ends were 5 bases for V and 1 base for J; bases not matched to a gene: 7. Complete variable domain (other parts from reference TRBV7-6 and TRBJ2-2): GAGVSQSPRYKVTKRGQDVALRCDPISGHVSLYWYRQALGQGPEFLTYFNYEAQQDKSGLPNDRFSAERPEGSISTLTIQRTEQRDSAMYRCASSPYSGGNTGELFFGEGSRLTVL.